Listed here are 29 T cell receptor beta chains from one sample, sequenced in a study of molecular identifiers for immune sequencing clone quantification. TCRdb re-called the PCR reads with MiXCR, one entry per CDR3 protein. The repertoire consists of about 640,000 distinct CDR3 sequences, with around 20% occurring once and the leading ten covering roughly 0.83%. Sequencing used naive CD8+ T cells from blood, with Jurkat cell RNA spiked in. Subset noted: FACS-sorted CD8+CD4-CCR7+CD45RA+ naive T cells. These receptors came from a human donor in good health. Some libraries in this study had Jurkat cell RNA spiked in.

This clonotype was observed at least ten times. The junction departs from germline at one end; a sequencing error may be responsible. This chain connects TRBV29-1 to TRBJ1-1, with 7 nucleotides matching TRBD1. Germline CDR1 is SQVTM and CDR2 is ANQGSEA. The CDR3 is made up of 13 amino acids. The CDR3 DNA is TGCAGCTTTGACAGGGACCTGAACACTGAAGCTTTCTTT. Amino acids: CSFDRDLNTEAFF.

This chain links TRBV30 with TRBJ1-1, with D tentatively TRBD1 (6 bases). The CDR3 covers 16 residues. In germline, CDR1 is GTSNPN, CDR2 SVGIG (reference sequence). V lost 5 bases to trimming and J lost 0 bases, with 19 bases between them. CDR3 protein: CAWSKGVGPMNTEAFF. The CDR3 DNA reads as TGTGCCTGGTCCAAGGGGGTTGGCCCGATGAACACTGAAGCTTTCTTT.

The chain links TRBV30 to TRBJ2-3, with 9 bases aligning to TRBD2. Germline CDR1 reads GTSNPN; CDR2 reads SVGIG (reference sequence). Trimming removed 2 bases from V and 4 bases from J; junction bases left unmatched: 7. There are 15 residues in the CDR3. The CDR3 loop is CAWSMVAGVSDTQYF. As DNA, the CDR3 is TGTGCCTGGAGTATGGTAGCGGGAGTTTCAGATACGCAGTATTTT.

In regard to this clonotype: A read error is possible here, since a much larger clone lies one base away. This rearrangement joins TRBV12-3 or TRBV12-4 to TRBJ2-3; D possibly corresponds to TRBD1 (6 bases). This CDR3 is built from 16 residues. The CDR3 loop reads CASSPPQGPSTDAQYF. The CDR3 DNA is TGTGCCAGCAGTCCCCCCCAGGGGCCTTCCACAGATGCGCAGTATTTT.

As concerns this clonotype: The CDR3 carries no conserved terminal phenylalanine or tryptophan, so it likely arises from a read error. This chain uses TRBV4-3 with TRBJ2-3, with D possibly matching TRBD2 (7 bases). Between the trimmed V and J ends, which lost 0 bases and 5 bases, there was a span of 15 bases. Germline values: CDR1 LGHNA, CDR2 YSLEER. This CDR3 has 16 residues. The CDR3 bases are TGCGCCAGCAGCCAAGACGTGAGGGGGGGGGTAGATACGCAGTATCTT. Encoded protein: CASSQDVRGGVDTQYL.

This clonotype was found many times. V gene TRBV29-1 combines with J gene TRBJ1-1; D call uncertain. The CDR3 extends over 15 amino acids. Trimming shortened V by 5 bases and J by 0 bases, and 16 bases separated the two germline ends. Germline V gene sequence: CDR1 SQVTM, CDR2 ANQGSEA. The CDR3 nucleotides are TGCAGCGTTCAGGATGACACAGAGGTGAACACTGAAGCTTTCTTT. Its translation is CSVQDDTEVNTEAFF.

This clonotype was recorded at least ten times. The chain recombines TRBV29-1 with TRBJ1-2; possibly TRBD1 for D (5 bases). V was clipped by 5 bases and J by 3 bases, with 7 bases between them. This CDR3 region has 11 residues. CDR1 and CDR2 from the germline V gene are SQVTM and ANQGSEA. The CDR3 bases are TGCAGCGTTAGGGGCTACTATGGCTACACCTTC. It codes for CSVRGYYGYTF.

Regarding this clonotype: A much larger clone differs by one base, so this may be a read error. This rearrangement joins TRBV7-9 to TRBJ1-2; D perhaps matches TRBD1 (6 bases). The CDR3 is 13 amino acids. Germline CDR1 is SEHNR and CDR2 is FQNEAQ (reference sequence). The DNA of the CDR3 is TGTGCCAGCAGCTTAGAGGACAGCTATGGCCACACCTTC. Translation: CASSLEDSYGHTF.

This clonotype was observed many times. The chain couples TRBV24-1 to TRBJ2-2; D gene unclear. Per germline, CDR1 KGHDR and CDR2 SFDVKD. The CDR3 has 13 amino acids. V was pared by 4 bases and J by 6 bases, with 8 bases between. CDR3 nucleotide sequence: TGTGCCACCAGTGACTCAATTTCCGGGGAGCTGTTTTTT. Its translation: CATSDSISGELFF.

This clonotype was found a few times. The chain employs TRBV2 and TRBJ2-1; 14 nucleotides match TRBD2. The CDR3 extends over 14 amino acids. Germline lookup yields CDR1 SNHLY and CDR2 FYNNEI. The J segment lost 7 bases and the V segment lost 9 bases, leaving 5 bases of the junction unmatched. The CDR3 spells CARGTSGRGNEQFF. CDR3 in DNA: TGTGCCAGGGGGACTAGCGGGAGAGGGAATGAGCAGTTCTTC.

This clonotype was seen at least ten times. This chain links TRBV7-8 with TRBJ2-2; 8 bases are a match to TRBD2. Germline V lookup: CDR1 SGHVS, CDR2 FQNEAQ. The CDR3 has 16 residues. With 1 base clipped from V and 5 bases from J, the junction kept 6 bases outside the gene matches. The CDR3 loop is CASSLVGLAGTGELFF. In DNA, the CDR3 is TGTGCCAGCAGCTTAGTCGGACTAGCTGGTACCGGGGAGCTGTTTTTT. The full variable domain, rest sourced from reference TRBV7-8 and TRBJ2-2, is GAGVSQSPRYKVAKRGQDVALRCDPISGHVSLFWYQQALGQGPEFLTYFQNEAQLDKSGLPSDRFFAERPEGSVSTLKIQRTQQEDSAVYLCASSLVGLAGTGELFFGEGSRLTVL.

About this clonotype: One end of the junction is discordant with germline, which a read error may explain. CDR3: CASSLGAWGEQYF. CDR3 sequence (DNA): TGTGCTAGCAGCTTGGGCGCGTGGGGCGAGCAGTACTTC. V is TRBV7-7 and J is TRBJ2-7; D ambiguous. The CDR3 covers 13 residues. CDR1 and CDR2 (germline): SSHAT, FNYEAQ (reference sequence).

This clonotype was seen repeatedly, ten times or more. The chain carries TRBV4-1 and TRBJ2-7; 7 nucleotides align to TRBD1. This CDR3 is 14 amino acids long. Trimming cost V 3 bases and J 0 bases; bases outside gene matches: 2. Germline V gene lookup returns CDR1 MGHRA and CDR2 YSYEKL. The CDR3 DNA sequence: TGCGCCAGCAGCCAGGACAGGATCTCCTACGAGCAGTACTTC. Protein product: CASSQDRISYEQYF.

The table lists this clonotype with many counts. V gene TRBV29-1 combines with J gene TRBJ2-1; D not certain. The CDR3 loop spans 11 amino acids. CDR1 SQVTM and CDR2 ANQGSEA come from the germline V gene. V shed 7 bases and J shed 5 bases, with 9 bases lying between them. DNA of the CDR3: TGCAGCGGAACGAATGACAATGAGCAGTTCTTC. This gives the protein CSGTNDNEQFF.

As concerns this clonotype: The germline gene is not matched at one end of the junction; a read error may be the cause. The chain combines TRBV27 with TRBJ2-5, with 8 bases lining up with TRBD1. This CDR3 comprises 18 residues. Germline CDR1 and CDR2: MNHEY and SMNVEV (reference sequence). CDR3 sequence reads: CAGSQSRDGPGGWETQYF. The CDR3 bases are TGTGCCGGCAGTCAATCCCGTGATGGTCCAGGGGGCTGGGAGACCCAGTACTTC.

The CDR3, as DNA: TGTGCCACCAGCAGAGATGATTGGTCGCACTTTACGACGAACACTGAAGCTTTCTTT. This sequence encodes CATSRDDWSHFTTNTEAFF. The chain uses TRBV15 and TRBJ1-1; no clear D. There are 19 residues in the CDR3. Germline CDR1 is LNHNV and CDR2 is YYDKDF (reference sequence). Trimming removed 0 bases from V and 1 base from J, with 21 bases in between. Drawing the rest from reference TRBV15 and TRBJ1-1, the complete variable domain is DAMVIQNPRYQVTQFGKPVTLSCSQTLNHNVMYWYQQKSSQAPKLLFHYYDKDFNNEADTPDNFQSRRPNTSFCFLDIRSPGLGDTAMYLCATSRDDWSHFTTNTEAFFGQGTRLTVV.

This clonotype was counted ten times or more. The V call is TRBV6-5, the J call TRBJ2-2; D is tentatively TRBD1 or TRBD2 (6 bases each). This CDR3 has 17 amino acids. Germline V gene sequence: CDR1 MNHEY, CDR2 SVGAGI. Trimming left V 6 bases short and J 4 bases short, with 21 bases between. CDR3 amino acids: CASSPFETSRGTGELFF. For the CDR3, the DNA is TGTGCCAGCAGCCCCTTCGAAACTAGCAGGGGCACCGGGGAGCTGTTTTTT.

In this sample, this clonotype turned up many times. The chain is built from TRBV9 and TRBJ2-5; 7 bases are a match to TRBD1. Germline CDR1 is SGDLS and CDR2 is YYNGEE. The V and J ends lost 3 bases and 4 bases, in that order; junction bases with no gene match: 12. The CDR3 length is 16 residues. CDR3 sequence: CASSGGTGARGETQYF. The CDR3 nucleotides read TGTGCCAGCAGCGGGGGTACAGGGGCGCGTGGAGAGACCCAGTACTTC.

Note on this clonotype: A much more abundant neighbour one base away suggests this may be a read error. V gene TRBV6-5 combines with J gene TRBJ1-4, with 8 bases matching TRBD1. The CDR3 contains 17 residues. From germline, CDR1 is MNHEY and CDR2 SVGAGI. The CDR3 protein is CANSQGQALQDNEKLFF. DNA for the CDR3: TGTGCCAACAGTCAGGGACAGGCTCTGCAGGATAATGAAAAACTGTTTTTT.

There are many counts of this clonotype. The chain employs TRBV12-5 and TRBJ2-7; D not resolved. V was trimmed by 1 base and J by 4 bases, leaving 5 bases between them. From germline, CDR1 is LGHNT and CDR2 FRNRAP. The CDR3 is 12 residues long. This CDR3 is CASGLGNYEQYF. The CDR3 DNA follows: TGTGCTAGTGGTTTGGGGAATTACGAGCAGTACTTC.

This clonotype was detected only a few times. A read error may produce the germline difference seen at one junction end. The CDR3 here is CASSRGPHNEQSF. The DNA for the CDR3 is TGTGCCAGCAGTCGCGGGCCCCACAATGAGCAGTCCTTC. V and J are TRBV6-5 and TRBJ2-1; D is possibly TRBD2 (5 bases). The CDR3 sequence is 13 residues long. In germline, CDR1 is MNHEY, CDR2 SVGAGI.

The rearrangement joins TRBV28 to TRBJ2-3; D uncertain. The CDR3 totals 14 residues. Trimming removed 5 bases from V and 1 base from J, with 10 bases in between. Germline V lookup: CDR1 MDHEN, CDR2 SYDVKM. DNA of the CDR3: TGTGCCAGCAGTACACCAATTGGCACAGATACGCAGTATTTT. It specifies CASSTPIGTDTQYF.

This clonotype appeared a few times. The gene calls are TRBV12-3 or TRBV12-4 and TRBJ2-1, with TRBD1 matching 11 bases. The CDR3 extends over 16 amino acids. V trimming: 6 bases; J trimming: 6 bases; junction bases outside the gene matches: 10. The CDR3 DNA reads TGTGCCAGCAGGCCCGCCCGGGGACAGGGGGGCAATGAGCAGTTCTTC. Its translation is CASRPARGQGGNEQFF.

CDR3 DNA: TGTGCCACCAGCAGACTGCCCCACCCGGGACTCAGCACAGATACGCAGTATTTT. Translating it yields CATSRLPHPGLSTDTQYF. V and J are TRBV15 and TRBJ2-3; TRBD2 might be the D (6 bases). Germline V lookup: CDR1 LNHNV, CDR2 YYDKDF (reference sequence). V was cut by 2 bases and J by 0 bases, with 18 bases left in between. This CDR3 comprises 18 residues.

There are many counts of this clonotype. The chain links TRBV7-6 to TRBJ2-2; D uncertain. The CDR3 consists of 12 residues. Germline lookup yields CDR1 SGHVS and CDR2 FNYEAQ. V lost 5 bases to trimming and J lost 5 bases, with 6 bases between them. CDR3 nucleotides: TGTGCCAGCAGCACCCGGACCGGGGAGCTGTTTTTT. As protein: CASSTRTGELFF.

The sample holds many counts of this clonotype. The genes are TRBV28 and TRBJ2-5, with 7 bases fitting TRBD1. Per the germline V gene, CDR1 is MDHEN and CDR2 is SYDVKM. J was trimmed by 5 bases and V by 3 bases; bases with no gene match: 6. The CDR3 spans 14 residues. CDR3 DNA: TGTGCCAGCAGTTTTGGAGACAGGGTCGAGACCCAGTACTTC. This sequence encodes CASSFGDRVETQYF.

This clonotype was seen at least ten times. The J gene is TRBJ1-1, the V gene TRBV14, with D uncertain. Germline CDR1 is SGHDN and CDR2 is FVKESK. The CDR3 totals 16 residues. The V and J ends lost 0 bases and 0 bases respectively, with 11 bases between them. The CDR3 nucleotides read TGTGCCAGCAGCCAAGATATTGGCAGTGTGAACACTGAAGCTTTCTTT. It is translated as CASSQDIGSVNTEAFF.

This sequence joins TRBV11-2 and TRBJ2-5; D remains unclear. V was shortened by 5 bases and J by 1 base, with 23 bases between the two germline ends. The germline CDR1 and CDR2 sequences are SGHAT and FQNNGV. The length of the CDR3 is 18 residues. For the CDR3, the DNA is TGTGCCAGCAGCCTCGGATTTTGGGGTCGGAGTATCCAAGAGACCCAGTACTTC. It encodes CASSLGFWGRSIQETQYF.

V gene TRBV27 combines with J gene TRBJ1-5; tentatively, D is TRBD1 (6 bases). The CDR3 covers 13 residues. CDR1 is MNHEY and CDR2 is SMNVEV in the germline V gene (reference sequence). Trimming took 3 bases from V and 5 from J, leaving 8 bases between them. The CDR3 protein is CASSFYRDQPQHF. The DNA of the CDR3 is TGTGCCAGCAGTTTTTACAGGGATCAGCCCCAGCATTTT.